Below, 12 T cell receptor beta chains from the same sample are listed, as sequenced in a study of T cell responses to AZD1222 COVID-19 vaccine. The repertoire was sequenced with immunoSEQ multiplex PCR; TCRdb's copy has only in-frame clones and lacks some. The repertoire holds 150,000 to 200,000 clones, with roughly 87% as singletons. The source material was peripheral blood, sampled on day 0 of AZD1222 vaccination. The origin of the receptors is an adult in good health.

This clone was counted a few times. The rearrangement uses TRBV7-9 and TRBJ1-2, with a possible D match to TRBD1 (5 bases). The V end was cut by 5 bases, the J end by 7 bases, with 20 bases between. Germline CDR1 reads SEHNR; CDR2 reads FQNEAQ (reference sequence). The length of the CDR3 is 15 residues. The CDR3 sequence is CASSPRQSPLSGYTF. CDR3 nucleotide sequence: TGTGCCAGCAGCCCGCGACAGAGTCCCTTAAGTGGCTACACCTTC.

The chain has TRBV5-1 and TRBJ2-7; TRBD1 aligns across 10 bases. Per germline, CDR1 SGHRS and CDR2 YFSETQ. V shed 3 bases, J shed 7 bases, and the junction held 7 bases outside the gene matches. The CDR3 sequence is 14 residues long. The CDR3 DNA follows: TGCGCCAGCAGCTCGGGACAGGGGACGGAGGAGCAGTACTTC. It specifies CASSSGQGTEEQYF.

The V call is TRBV10-3, the J call TRBJ1-1; D is unclear. V was trimmed by 6 bases and J by 1 base, leaving 12 bases between them. CDR1 and CDR2 (germline): ENHRY, SYGVKD. This CDR3 spans 14 amino acids. The CDR3 region has the DNA TGTGCCATCAGGGACTTCGCCGAGAACACTGAAGCTTTCTTT. It translates to CAIRDFAENTEAFF.

The chain couples TRBV6-5 to TRBJ1-2; D ambiguous. V was trimmed by 7 bases and J by 4 bases, leaving 16 bases between them. Germline CDR1 reads MNHEY; CDR2 reads SVGAGI. This CDR3 region has 14 residues. CDR3 in amino acids: CASTFPPGTYGYTF. DNA for the CDR3: TGTGCCAGCACCTTTCCCCCAGGAACCTATGGCTACACCTTC.

The V gene is TRBV7-2, the J gene TRBJ2-3; D not resolved. The germline CDR1 and CDR2 sequences are SGHTA and FQGNSA. V dropped 2 bases and J dropped 0 bases, with 6 bases sitting between them. This CDR3 spans 14 amino acids. The CDR3 here is CASSLYGSTDTQYF. The CDR3 nucleotides are TGTGCCAGCAGCTTATACGGCAGCACAGATACGCAGTATTTT.

The J gene is TRBJ2-1, the V gene TRBV7-9; no firm D call. V lost 1 base, J lost 8 bases, and 18 bases lay in between. The CDR3 spans 16 residues. From germline, CDR1 is SEHNR and CDR2 FQNEAQ (reference sequence). The CDR3 DNA follows: TGTGCCAGCAGCTTAGTTCGAATGGGTGGTGGCGATGAGCAGTTCTTC. Amino acids: CASSLVRMGGGDEQFF. Together with reference TRBV7-9 and TRBJ2-1, the CDR3 gives the full variable domain: DTGVSQNPRHKITKRGQNVTFRCDPISEHNRLYWYRQTLGQGPEFLTYFQNEAQLEKSRLLSDRFSAERPKGSFSTLEIQRTEQGDSAMYLCASSLVRMGGGDEQFFGPGTRLTVL.

The gene calls are TRBV6-2 or TRBV6-3 and TRBJ2-6; no clear D gene. This CDR3 has 17 residues. From germline, CDR1 is MNHEY and CDR2 SVGEGT. Trimming left V 0 bases short and J 3 bases short, with 12 bases between. In DNA, the CDR3 is TGTGCCAGCAGTTACTCGGTGATCTTCTATGGGGCCAACGTCCTGACTTTC. Translation: CASSYSVIFYGANVLTF.

This clone was observed a handful of times. The rearrangement joins TRBV4-1 to TRBJ1-2, with 7 bases matching TRBD1. Germline V gene lookup returns CDR1 MGHRA and CDR2 YSYEKL. The trim removed 4 bases at V and 8 bases at J, leaving 19 bases unmatched. The CDR3 totals 17 residues. The CDR3 sequence: CASSLLMSQTGPGGYTF. Written as DNA, the CDR3 is TGCGCCAGCAGCCTGTTGATGAGCCAGACAGGGCCGGGAGGCTACACCTTC.

The chain carries TRBV7-3 and TRBJ2-1; 8 bases map to TRBD2. V lost 2 bases, J lost 1 base, and 4 bases stayed unmatched. Germline V gene data show CDR1 as SGHTA and CDR2 as FQGTGA. This CDR3 spans 16 amino acids. The CDR3 is CASSLAGGLSYNEQFF. CDR3 sequence (DNA): TGTGCCAGCAGCTTAGCGGGAGGCCTATCCTACAATGAGCAGTTCTTC.

CDR3 in DNA: TGCGCCAGCTCCACCCGAGACAGGGATAATCAGCCCCAGCATTTT. Its protein is CASSTRDRDNQPQHF. The V call is TRBV5-1, the J call TRBJ1-5, with 7 bases matching TRBD1. V gave up 7 bases and J gave up 4 bases; unmatched junction bases: 11. Germline-derived CDR1 and CDR2 are SGHRS and YFSETQ. The length of the CDR3 is 15 residues.

The rearrangement links TRBV3-1 (or the pseudogene TRBV3-2) to TRBJ2-7; TRBD2 matches at 11 bases. Germline V gene sequence: CDR1 LGHDT, CDR2 YNNKEL (reference sequence). The CDR3 has 18 amino acids. With V trimmed by 2 bases and J by 2 bases, 11 bases remained unmatched. In DNA form, the CDR3 reads TGTGCCAGCAGCCAACCGACTAGCGGGGCAACCGGGGCCTACGAGCAGTACTTC. This gives the protein CASSQPTSGATGAYEQYF.

This clone was seen more than once but under ten times. This sequence joins TRBV6-5 and TRBJ1-1, with 7 bases matching TRBD1. J was trimmed by 0 bases and V by 4 bases; bases with no gene match: 5. Germline CDR1 reads MNHEY; CDR2 reads SVGAGI. The CDR3 totals 15 residues. CDR3 protein: CASSFRGTVNTEAFF. DNA of the CDR3: TGTGCCAGCAGTTTCCGAGGGACAGTGAACACTGAAGCTTTCTTT.